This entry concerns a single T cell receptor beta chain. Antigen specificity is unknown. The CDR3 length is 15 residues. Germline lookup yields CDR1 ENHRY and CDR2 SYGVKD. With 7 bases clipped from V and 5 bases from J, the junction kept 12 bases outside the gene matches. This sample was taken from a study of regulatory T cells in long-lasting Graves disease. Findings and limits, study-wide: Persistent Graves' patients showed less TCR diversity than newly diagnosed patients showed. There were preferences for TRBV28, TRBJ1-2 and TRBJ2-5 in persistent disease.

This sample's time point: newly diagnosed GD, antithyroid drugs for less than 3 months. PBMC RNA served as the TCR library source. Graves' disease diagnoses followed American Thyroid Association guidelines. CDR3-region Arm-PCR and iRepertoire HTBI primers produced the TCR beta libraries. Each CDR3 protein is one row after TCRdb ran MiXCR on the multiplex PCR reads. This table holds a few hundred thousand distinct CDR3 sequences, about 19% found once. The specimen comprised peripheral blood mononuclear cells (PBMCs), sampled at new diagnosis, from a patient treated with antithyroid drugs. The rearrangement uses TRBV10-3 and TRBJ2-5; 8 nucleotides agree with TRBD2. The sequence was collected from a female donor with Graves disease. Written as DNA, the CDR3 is TGTGCCATCAAAAGCGGGGGCGATCCTGGGGAGACCCAGTACTTC. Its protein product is CAIKSGGDPGETQYF.